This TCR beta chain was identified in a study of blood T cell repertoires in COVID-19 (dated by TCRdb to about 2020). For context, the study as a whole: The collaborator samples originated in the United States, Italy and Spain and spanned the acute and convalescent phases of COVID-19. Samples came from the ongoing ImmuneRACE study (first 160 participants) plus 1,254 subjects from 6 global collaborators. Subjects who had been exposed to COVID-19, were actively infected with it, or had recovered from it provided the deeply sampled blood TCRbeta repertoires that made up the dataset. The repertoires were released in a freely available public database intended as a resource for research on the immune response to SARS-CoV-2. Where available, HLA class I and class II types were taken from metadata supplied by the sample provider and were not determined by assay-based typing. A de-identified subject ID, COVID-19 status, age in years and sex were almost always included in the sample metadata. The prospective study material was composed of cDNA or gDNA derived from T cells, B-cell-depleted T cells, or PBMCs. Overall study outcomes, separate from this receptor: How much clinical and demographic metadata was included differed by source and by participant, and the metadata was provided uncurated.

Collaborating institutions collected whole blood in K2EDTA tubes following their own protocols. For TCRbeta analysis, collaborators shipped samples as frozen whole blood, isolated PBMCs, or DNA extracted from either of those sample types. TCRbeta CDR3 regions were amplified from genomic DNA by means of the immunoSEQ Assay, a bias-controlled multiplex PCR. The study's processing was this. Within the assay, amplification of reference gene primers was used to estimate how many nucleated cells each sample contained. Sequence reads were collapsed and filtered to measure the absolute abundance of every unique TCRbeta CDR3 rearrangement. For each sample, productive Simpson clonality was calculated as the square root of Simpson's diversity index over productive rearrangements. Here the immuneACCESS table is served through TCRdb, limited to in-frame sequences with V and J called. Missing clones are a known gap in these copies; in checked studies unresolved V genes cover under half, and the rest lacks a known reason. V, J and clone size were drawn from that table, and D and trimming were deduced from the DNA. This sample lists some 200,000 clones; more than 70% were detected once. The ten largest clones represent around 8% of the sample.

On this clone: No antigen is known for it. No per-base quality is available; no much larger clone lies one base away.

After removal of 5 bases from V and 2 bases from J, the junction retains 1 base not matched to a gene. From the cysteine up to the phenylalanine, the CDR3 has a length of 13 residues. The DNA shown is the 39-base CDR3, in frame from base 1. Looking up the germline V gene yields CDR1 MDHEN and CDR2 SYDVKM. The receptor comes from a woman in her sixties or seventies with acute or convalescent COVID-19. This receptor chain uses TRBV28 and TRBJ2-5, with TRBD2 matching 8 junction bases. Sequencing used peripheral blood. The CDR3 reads CASSRGGQETQYF. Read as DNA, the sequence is TGTGCCAGCAGTCGGGGGGGGCAAGAGACCCAGTACTTC.